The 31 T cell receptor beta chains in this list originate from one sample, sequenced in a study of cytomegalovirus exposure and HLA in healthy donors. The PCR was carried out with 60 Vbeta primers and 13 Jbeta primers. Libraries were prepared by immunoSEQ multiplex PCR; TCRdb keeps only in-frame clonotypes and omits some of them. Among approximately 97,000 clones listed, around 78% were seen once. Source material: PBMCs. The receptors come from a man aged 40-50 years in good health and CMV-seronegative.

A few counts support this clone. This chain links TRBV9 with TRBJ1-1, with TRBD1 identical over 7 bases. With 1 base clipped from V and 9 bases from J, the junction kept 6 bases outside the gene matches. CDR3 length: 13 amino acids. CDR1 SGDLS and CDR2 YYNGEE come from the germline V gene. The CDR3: CASSVLSTGKAFF. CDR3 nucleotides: TGTGCCAGCAGCGTACTATCGACAGGGAAAGCTTTCTTT.

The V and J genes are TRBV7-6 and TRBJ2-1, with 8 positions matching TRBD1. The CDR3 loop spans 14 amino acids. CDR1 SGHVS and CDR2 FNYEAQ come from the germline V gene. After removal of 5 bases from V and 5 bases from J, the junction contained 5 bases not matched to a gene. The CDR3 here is CASSQWTGHNEQFF. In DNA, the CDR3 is TGTGCCAGCAGCCAGTGGACAGGGCACAATGAGCAGTTCTTC. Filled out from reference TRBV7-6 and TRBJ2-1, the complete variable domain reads GAGVSQSPRYKVTKRGQDVALRCDPISGHVSLYWYRQALGQGPEFLTYFNYEAQQDKSGLPNDRFSAERPEGSISTLTIQRTEQRDSAMYRCASSQWTGHNEQFFGPGTRLTVL.

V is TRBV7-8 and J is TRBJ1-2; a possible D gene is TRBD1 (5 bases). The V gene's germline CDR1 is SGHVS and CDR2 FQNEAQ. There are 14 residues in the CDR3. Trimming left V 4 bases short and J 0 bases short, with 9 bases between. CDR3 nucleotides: TGTGCCAGCAGCTACGGGGGGGCTAACTATGGCTACACCTTC. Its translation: CASSYGGANYGYTF. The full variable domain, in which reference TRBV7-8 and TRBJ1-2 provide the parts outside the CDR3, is GAGVSQSPRYKVAKRGQDVALRCDPISGHVSLFWYQQALGQGPEFLTYFQNEAQLDKSGLPSDRFFAERPEGSVSTLKIQRTQQEDSAVYLCASSYGGANYGYTFGSGTRLTVV.

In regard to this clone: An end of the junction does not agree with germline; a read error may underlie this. The CDR3, as DNA: TGTGCTAGCAGTCCAGGGCTTTCGAGCTCCTACGAGCAGTACTTC. Protein: CASSPGLSSSYEQYF. The chain employs TRBV7-7 and TRBJ2-7, with D perhaps TRBD1 (5 bases). Germline assignment: CDR1 SSHAT and CDR2 FNYEAQ (reference sequence). CDR3 length: 15 residues.

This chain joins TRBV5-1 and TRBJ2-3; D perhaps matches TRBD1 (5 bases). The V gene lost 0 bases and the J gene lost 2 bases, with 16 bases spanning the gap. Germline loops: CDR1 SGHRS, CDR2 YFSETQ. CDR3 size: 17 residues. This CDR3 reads CASSLEVVGRVTDTQYF. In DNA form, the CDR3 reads TGCGCCAGCAGCTTGGAGGTGGTCGGCAGGGTCACAGATACGCAGTATTTT.

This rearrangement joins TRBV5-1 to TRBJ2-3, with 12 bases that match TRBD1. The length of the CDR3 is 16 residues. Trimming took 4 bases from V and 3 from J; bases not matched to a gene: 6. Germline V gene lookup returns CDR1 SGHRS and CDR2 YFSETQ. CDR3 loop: CASSGGDRGRTDTQYF. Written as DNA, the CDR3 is TGCGCCAGCAGCGGGGGGGACAGGGGGCGGACAGATACGCAGTATTTT.

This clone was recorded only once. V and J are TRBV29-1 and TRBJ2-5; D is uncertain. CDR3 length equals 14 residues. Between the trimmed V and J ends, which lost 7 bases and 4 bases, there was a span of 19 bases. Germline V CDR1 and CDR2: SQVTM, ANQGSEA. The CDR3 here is CSAFWQNPPETQYF. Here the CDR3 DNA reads TGCAGCGCCTTTTGGCAGAACCCCCCAGAGACCCAGTACTTC.

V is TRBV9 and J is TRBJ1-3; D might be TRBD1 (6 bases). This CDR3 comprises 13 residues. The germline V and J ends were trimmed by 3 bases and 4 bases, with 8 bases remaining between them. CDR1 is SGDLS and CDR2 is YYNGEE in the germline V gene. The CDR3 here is CASSAGGGNTIYF. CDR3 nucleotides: TGTGCCAGCAGCGCGGGGGGCGGAAACACCATATATTTT.

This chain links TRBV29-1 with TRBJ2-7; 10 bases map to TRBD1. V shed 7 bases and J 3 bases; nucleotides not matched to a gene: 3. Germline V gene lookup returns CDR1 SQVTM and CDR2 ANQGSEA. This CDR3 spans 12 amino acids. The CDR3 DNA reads TGCAGCGCGGGACAGGGGTACTACGAGCAGTACTTC. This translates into CSAGQGYYEQYF.

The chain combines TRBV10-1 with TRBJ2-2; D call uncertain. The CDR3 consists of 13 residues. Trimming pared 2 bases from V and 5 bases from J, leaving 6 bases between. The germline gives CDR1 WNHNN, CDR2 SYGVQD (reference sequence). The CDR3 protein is CASSEVATGELFF. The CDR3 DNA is TGCGCCAGCAGTGAGGTGGCAACCGGGGAGCTGTTTTTT.

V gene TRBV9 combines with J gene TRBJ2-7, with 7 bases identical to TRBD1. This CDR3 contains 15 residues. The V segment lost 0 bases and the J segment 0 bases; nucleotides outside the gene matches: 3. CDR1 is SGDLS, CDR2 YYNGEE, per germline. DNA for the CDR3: TGTGCCAGCAGCGTAGCCGGGACAGACTCCTACGAGCAGTACTTC. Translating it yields CASSVAGTDSYEQYF.

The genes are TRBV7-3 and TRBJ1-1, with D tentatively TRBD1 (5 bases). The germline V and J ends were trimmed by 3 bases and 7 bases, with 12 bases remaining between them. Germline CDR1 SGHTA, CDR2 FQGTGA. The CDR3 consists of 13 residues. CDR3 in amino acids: CASSFGGKGEAFF. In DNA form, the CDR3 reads TGTGCCAGCAGCTTCGGGGGGAAGGGTGAAGCTTTCTTT.

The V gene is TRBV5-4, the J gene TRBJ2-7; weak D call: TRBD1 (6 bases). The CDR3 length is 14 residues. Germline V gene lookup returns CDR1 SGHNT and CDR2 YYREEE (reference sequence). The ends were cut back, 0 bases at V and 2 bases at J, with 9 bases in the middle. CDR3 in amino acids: CASSLGGRPYEQYF. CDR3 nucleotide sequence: TGTGCCAGCAGCTTGGGGGGGCGACCCTACGAGCAGTACTTC. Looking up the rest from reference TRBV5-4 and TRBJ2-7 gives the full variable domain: ETGVTQSPTHLIKTRGQQVTLRCSSQSGHNTVSWYQQALGQGPQFIFQYYREEENGRGNFPPRFSGLQFPNYSSELNVNALELDDSALYLCASSLGGRPYEQYFGPGTRLTVT.

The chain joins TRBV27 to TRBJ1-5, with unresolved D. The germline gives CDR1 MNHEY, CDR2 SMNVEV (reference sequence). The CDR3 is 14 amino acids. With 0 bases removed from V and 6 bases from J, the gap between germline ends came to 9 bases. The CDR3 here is CASSLSRGSQPQHF. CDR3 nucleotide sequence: TGTGCCAGCAGTTTATCGAGAGGTAGTCAGCCCCAGCATTTT.

DNA for the CDR3: TGTGCCAGCAGCTCCCGTTTTGGAGGGAACACCGGGGAGCTGTTTTTT. Its protein product is CASSSRFGGNTGELFF. This chain uses TRBV7-2 with TRBJ2-2; possible D gene TRBD2, 5 bases. The V end was cut by 4 bases, the J end by 1 base, with 13 bases between. This CDR3 spans 16 amino acids. Germline CDR1 is SGHTA and CDR2 is FQGNSA.

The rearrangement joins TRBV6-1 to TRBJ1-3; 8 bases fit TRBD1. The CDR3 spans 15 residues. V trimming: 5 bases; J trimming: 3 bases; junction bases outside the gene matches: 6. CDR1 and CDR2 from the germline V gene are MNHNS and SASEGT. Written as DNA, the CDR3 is TGTGCCAGCAGTCGCACAGGGGGTCTTGGAAACACCATATATTTT. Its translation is CASSRTGGLGNTIYF.

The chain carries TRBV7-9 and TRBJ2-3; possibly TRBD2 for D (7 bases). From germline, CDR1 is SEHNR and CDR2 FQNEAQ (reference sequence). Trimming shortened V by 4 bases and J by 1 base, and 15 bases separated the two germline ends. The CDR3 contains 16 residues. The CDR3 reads CASSSLGGGRTDTQYF. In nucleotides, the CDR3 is TGTGCCAGCAGCTCGCTAGGGGGGGGCCGCACAGATACGCAGTATTTT.

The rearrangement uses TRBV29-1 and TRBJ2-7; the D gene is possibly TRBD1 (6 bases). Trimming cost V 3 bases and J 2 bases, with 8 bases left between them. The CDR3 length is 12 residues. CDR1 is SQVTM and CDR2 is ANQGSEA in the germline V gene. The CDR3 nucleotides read TGCAGCGTTGAGGGGGCCACCTACGAGCAGTACTTC. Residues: CSVEGATYEQYF.

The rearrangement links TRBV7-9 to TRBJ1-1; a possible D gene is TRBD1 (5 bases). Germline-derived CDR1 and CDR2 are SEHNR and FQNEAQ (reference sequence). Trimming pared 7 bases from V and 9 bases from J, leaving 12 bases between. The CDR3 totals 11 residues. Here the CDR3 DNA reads TGTGCCAGCACCGACAGTTGGCAAGCTTTCTTT. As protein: CASTDSWQAFF.

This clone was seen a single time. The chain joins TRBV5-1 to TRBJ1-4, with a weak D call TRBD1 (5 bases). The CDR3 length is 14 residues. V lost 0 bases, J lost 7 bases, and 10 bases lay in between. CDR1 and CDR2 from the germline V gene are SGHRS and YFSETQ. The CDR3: CASSLGGGGEKLFF. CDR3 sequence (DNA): TGCGCCAGCAGCTTGGGCGGGGGAGGTGAAAAACTGTTTTTT.

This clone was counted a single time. The CDR3 sequence is CASSPFRSGEKLFF. The CDR3 nucleotides read TGTGCCAGCAGCCCTTTTCGGAGTGGTGAAAAACTGTTTTTT. This chain joins TRBV11-1 and TRBJ1-4, with D hard to call. The CDR3 has 14 residues. V lost 5 bases, J lost 7 bases, and 14 bases lay in between. Germline V gene sequence: CDR1 SGHAT, CDR2 FQDESV (reference sequence).

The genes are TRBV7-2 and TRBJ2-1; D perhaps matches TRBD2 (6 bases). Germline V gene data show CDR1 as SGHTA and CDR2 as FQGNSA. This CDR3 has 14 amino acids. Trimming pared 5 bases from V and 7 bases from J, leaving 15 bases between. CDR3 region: CASSELSGGNEQFF. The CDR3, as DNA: TGTGCCAGCAGCGAGCTTTCTGGGGGGAATGAGCAGTTCTTC.

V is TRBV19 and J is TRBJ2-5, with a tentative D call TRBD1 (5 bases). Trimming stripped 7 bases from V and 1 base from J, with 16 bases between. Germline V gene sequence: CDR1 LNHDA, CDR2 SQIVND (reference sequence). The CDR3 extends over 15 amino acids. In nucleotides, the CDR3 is TGTGCCAGTACAAAGGGGCGCATATCCCAAGAGACCCAGTACTTC. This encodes CASTKGRISQETQYF.

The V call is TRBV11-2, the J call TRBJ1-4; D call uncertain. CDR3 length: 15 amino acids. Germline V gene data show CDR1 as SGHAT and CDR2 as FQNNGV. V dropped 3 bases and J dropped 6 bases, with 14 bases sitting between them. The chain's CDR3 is CASSFYARYDEKLFF. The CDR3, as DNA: TGTGCCAGCAGCTTCTATGCCCGCTATGATGAAAAACTGTTTTTT.

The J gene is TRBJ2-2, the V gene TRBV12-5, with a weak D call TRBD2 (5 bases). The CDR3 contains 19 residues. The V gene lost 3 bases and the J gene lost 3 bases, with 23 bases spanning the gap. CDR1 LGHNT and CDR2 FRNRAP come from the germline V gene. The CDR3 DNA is TGTGCTAGTGGTTTCTACTCGGACGGGATCCCCCCGGACACCGGGGAGCTGTTTTTT. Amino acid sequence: CASGFYSDGIPPDTGELFF.

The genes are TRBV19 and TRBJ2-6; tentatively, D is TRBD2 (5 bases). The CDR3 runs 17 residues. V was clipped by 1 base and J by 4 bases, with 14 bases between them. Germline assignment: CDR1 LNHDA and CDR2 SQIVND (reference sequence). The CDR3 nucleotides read TGTGCCAGTAGTATAGTACCAGGCCTAGCCGGGGCCAACGTCCTGACTTTC. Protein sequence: CASSIVPGLAGANVLTF. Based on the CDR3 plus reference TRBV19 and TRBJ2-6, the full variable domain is DGGITQSPKYLFRKEGQNVTLSCEQNLNHDAMYWYRQDPGQGLRLIYYSQIVNDFQKGDIAEGYSVSREKKESFPLTVTSAQKNPTAFYLCASSIVPGLAGANVLTFGAGSRLTVL.

CDR3 DNA sequence: TGTGCCAGCAGTGGAGGGACCTCGCTAATCGGGGAGACCCAGTACTTC. This encodes CASSGGTSLIGETQYF. V usage is TRBV6-6 and J usage is TRBJ2-5; TRBD2 is a possible D gene (6 bases). The ends were cut back, 5 bases at V and 5 bases at J, with 21 bases in the middle. CDR3 size: 16 residues. Germline V gene lookup returns CDR1 MNHNY and CDR2 SVGAGI (reference sequence).

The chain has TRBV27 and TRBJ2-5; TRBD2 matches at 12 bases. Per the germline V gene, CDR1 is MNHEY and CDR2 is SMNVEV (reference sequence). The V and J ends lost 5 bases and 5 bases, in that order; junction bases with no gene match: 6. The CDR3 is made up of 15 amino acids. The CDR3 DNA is TGTGCCAGCAGTACAACTAGCGGGGGGTTGGAGACCCAGTACTTC. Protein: CASSTTSGGLETQYF.

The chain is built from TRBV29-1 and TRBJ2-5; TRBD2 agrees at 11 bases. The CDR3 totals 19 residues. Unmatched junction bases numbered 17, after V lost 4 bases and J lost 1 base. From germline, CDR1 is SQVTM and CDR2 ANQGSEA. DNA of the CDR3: TGCAGCGTTGGAAGACGTATAGCGGGGGGGATCGACCCCCAAGAGACCCAGTACTTC. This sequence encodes CSVGRRIAGGIDPQETQYF.

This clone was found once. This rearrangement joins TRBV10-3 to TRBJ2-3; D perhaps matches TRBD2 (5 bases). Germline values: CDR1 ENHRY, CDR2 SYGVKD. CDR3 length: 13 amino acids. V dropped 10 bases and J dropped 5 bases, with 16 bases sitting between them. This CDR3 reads CATREGGRDTQYF. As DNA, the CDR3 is TGTGCCACTAGAGAGGGCGGCCGAGATACGCAGTATTTT.

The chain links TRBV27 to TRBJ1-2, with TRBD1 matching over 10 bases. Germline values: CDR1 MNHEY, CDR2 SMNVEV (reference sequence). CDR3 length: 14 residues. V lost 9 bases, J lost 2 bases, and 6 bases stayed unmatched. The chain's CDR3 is CASQPGQGNYGYTF. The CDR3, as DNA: TGTGCCAGTCAGCCGGGACAGGGGAACTATGGCTACACCTTC.